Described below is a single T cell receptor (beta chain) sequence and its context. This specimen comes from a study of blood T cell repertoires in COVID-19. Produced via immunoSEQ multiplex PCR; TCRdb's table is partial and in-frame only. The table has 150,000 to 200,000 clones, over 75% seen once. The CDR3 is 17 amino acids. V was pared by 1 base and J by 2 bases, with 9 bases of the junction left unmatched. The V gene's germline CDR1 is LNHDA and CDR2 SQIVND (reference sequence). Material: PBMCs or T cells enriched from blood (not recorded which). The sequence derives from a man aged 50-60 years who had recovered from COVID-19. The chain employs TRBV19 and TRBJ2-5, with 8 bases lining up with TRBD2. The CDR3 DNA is TGTGCCAGTAGTATAGTCGCTGCGGGAGGCGTACAAGAGACCCAGTACTTC. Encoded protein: CASSIVAAGGVQETQYF.